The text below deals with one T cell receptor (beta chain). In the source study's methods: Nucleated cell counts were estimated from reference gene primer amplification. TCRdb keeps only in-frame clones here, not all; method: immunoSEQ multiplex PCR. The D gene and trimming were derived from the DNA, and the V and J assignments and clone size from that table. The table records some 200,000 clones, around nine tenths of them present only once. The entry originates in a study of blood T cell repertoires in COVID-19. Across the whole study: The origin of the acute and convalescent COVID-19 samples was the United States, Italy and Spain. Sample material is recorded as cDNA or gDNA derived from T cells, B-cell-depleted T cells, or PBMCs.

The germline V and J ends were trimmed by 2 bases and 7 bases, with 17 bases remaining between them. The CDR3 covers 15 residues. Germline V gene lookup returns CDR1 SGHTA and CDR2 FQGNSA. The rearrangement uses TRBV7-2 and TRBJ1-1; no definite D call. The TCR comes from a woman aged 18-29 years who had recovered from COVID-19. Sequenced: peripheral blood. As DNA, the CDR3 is TGTGCCAGCAGCTTAATTTCGCCGCCGGCGGGTGAAGCTTTCTTT. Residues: CASSLISPPAGEAFF.